The entry that follows covers one T cell receptor (beta chain) sequence. Its antigen is unknown. Qualities for individual bases were not recorded, and no much larger clone is one base off. Taken from cysteine to phenylalanine, the CDR3 has 14 residues. Left in the record is the CDR3 DNA by itself, 42 bases read in frame from the first base. The junction shows trimming of 0 bases on V and 4 bases on J, plus 10 bases between the germline ends. The germline V gene yields SGDLS for CDR1 and YYNGEE for CDR2. These data are taken from a study of control samples from healthy donors and cancer patients (dated by TCRdb to between 2020 and 2021). The receptor library was made with the immunoSEQ multiplex PCR assay. Entries here come from immuneACCESS through TCRdb and include only in-frame sequences with V and J called. Some clones fail to appear in such tables; in the studies checked, an unresolved V gene covers under half of the shortfall, and the cause of the remainder is unknown. The sample table holds around 120,000 clones, of which approximately 94% were seen once. The top ten clones comprise 3.6% of the sample.

The clonotype was recovered from a man between 25 and 39 years old in good health. The material sequenced was blood. The chain is made from TRBV9 and TRBJ1-1, with TRBD1 perhaps the D gene, on 5 matching bases. The CDR3 protein sequence reads: CASSVGWGVTEAFF. In nucleotides, the sequence is TGTGCCAGCAGCGTAGGTTGGGGCGTCACTGAAGCTTTCTTT. The full variable domain, with segments outside the CDR3 supplied by the reference TRBV9 and TRBJ1-1 proteins, appears as DSGVTQTPKHLITATGQRVTLRCSPRSGDLSVYWYQQSLDQGLQFLIQYYNGEERAKGNILERFSAQQFPDLHSELNLSSLELGDSALYFCASSVGWGVTEAFFGQGTRLTVV.